The entry below gives a single T cell receptor (beta chain) sequence along with its context. Its target is unknown. This was the immunoSEQ version 4 assay in survey mode. Clones were sequenced by immunoSEQ multiplex PCR, and TCRdb holds only the in-frame ones, with some missing. The sample has roughly 13,000 clones; around 66% are singletons. Cells were stimulated with overlapping HIV-1 Gag 15-mer peptides. CD4+ T cells upregulating both CD40 ligand and CD69 were sorted as responding cells. CDR1 is KGHSH, CDR2 LQKENI, per germline. Trimming took 6 bases from V and 2 from J, leaving 15 bases between them. The CDR3 runs to 15 residues. This entry comes from a study of persistence of HIV-infected CD4 T cells.

The starting material was CD4+ T cells sorted from PBMCs after roughly 18-hour stimulation, obtained from a patient who received antiretroviral therapy. The chain carries TRBV18 and TRBJ2-3; either TRBD1 or TRBD2 may fit D (6 bases each). The clonotype comes from an adult man with HIV who was CMV-seropositive. The CDR3 nucleotides read TGTGCCAGCTCCCACGGATGGGGGGCCACAGATACGCAGTATTTT. Its protein is CASSHGWGATDTQYF.